The 24 T cell receptor beta chains below all came from one sample that was sequenced in a study of blood T cells in healthy people across ages. Sample-barcoded 5' priming and a J-beta primer mix drove a second PCR of roughly 6 to 12 cycles. MiXCR was run by TCRdb on the 5' RACE reads, yielding one entry per CDR3 protein. This table holds around 1,000,000 distinct CDR3 sequences, roughly two fifths found once. What was sequenced was blood. These TCRs come from a man younger than 30 in good health.

This chain links TRBV4-3 with TRBJ2-1; 11 nucleotides match TRBD2. The end of the DNA aligns better with TRBJ2-7, so the J call may be wrong. The CDR3 is 16 amino acids. Germline CDR1 and CDR2: LGHNA and YSLEER. The CDR3 DNA sequence: TGCGCCAGCAGCCAAGAAGTAGCGGGGGGGCGAAATGAGCAGTACTTC. Amino acid sequence: CASSQEVAGGRNEQYF.

J is TRBJ1-1 and V is TRBV20-1; 7 nucleotides line up with TRBD1. V dropped 5 bases and J dropped 10; count of bases not matched to a gene: 4. Germline V CDR1 and CDR2: DFQATT, SNEGSKA (reference sequence). CDR3 length: 10 amino acids. The CDR3 bases are TGCAGTGCTCAGCAGGGGGGAGCTTTCTTT. Translating it yields CSAQQGGAFF.

This chain links TRBV5-1 with TRBJ2-5; 9 nucleotides line up with TRBD2. The CDR3 runs to 16 residues. The ends lost 5 bases at V and 3 bases at J; junction bases unmatched: 11. Germline CDR1 SGHRS, CDR2 YFSETQ. The CDR3 spells CASSLISGGNEETQYF. The CDR3 nucleotides are TGCGCCAGCAGTTTGATTAGCGGGGGAAATGAAGAGACCCAGTACTTC. Variable domain in full (rest from reference TRBV5-1 and TRBJ2-5): KAGVTQTPRYLIKTRGQQVTLSCSPISGHRSVSWYQQTPGQGLQFLFEYFSETQRNKGNFPGRFSGRQFSNSRSEMNVSTLELGDSALYLCASSLISGGNEETQYFGPGTRLLVL.

Regarding this clonotype: A much larger clone lies one base from this, so it may be a read error. The chain couples TRBV24-1 to TRBJ2-3; D remains ambiguous. Per the germline V gene, CDR1 is KGHDR and CDR2 is SFDVKD. This CDR3 spans 13 amino acids. CDR3 protein: CATSDPVSETQYF. In nucleotides, the CDR3 is TGTGCCACCAGTGACCCCGTCTCAGAGACGCAGTATTTT.

The rearrangement joins TRBV6-6 to TRBJ1-6; D might be TRBD1 (6 bases). The CDR3 has 15 amino acids. Germline lookup yields CDR1 MNHNY and CDR2 SVGAGI (reference sequence). Trimming stripped 0 bases from V and 7 bases from J, with 10 bases between. CDR3: CASSYSRDINSPLHF. Here the CDR3 DNA reads TGTGCCAGCAGTTACTCAAGGGACATCAATTCACCCCTCCACTTT.

The V and J genes are TRBV4-3 and TRBJ2-1; possibly TRBD1 or TRBD2 for D (6 bases each). Germline V gene data show CDR1 as LGHNA and CDR2 as YSLEER. The CDR3 consists of 17 residues. V lost 3 bases to trimming and J lost 10 bases, with 25 bases between them. Here the CDR3 DNA reads TGCGCCAGCAGCCAGCATTCAGGGGCCCTTCGGAGGGACGAGCAGTTCTTC. Residues: CASSQHSGALRRDEQFF.

The chain is built from TRBV10-3 and TRBJ2-5, with no clear D. The DNA end is a closer match to TRBJ2-7, so the J assignment may be wrong. The CDR3 is 11 residues long. From germline, CDR1 is ENHRY and CDR2 SYGVKD. The CDR3 sequence is CAISDRHEQYF. CDR3 bases: TGTGCCATCAGTGATCGCCACGAGCAGTACTTC.

The chain recombines TRBV11-2 with TRBJ1-2; 8 nucleotides agree with TRBD1. CDR3 length: 14 residues. Germline CDR1 is SGHAT and CDR2 is FQNNGV. V was clipped by 3 bases and J by 6 bases; unmatched bases: 6. The CDR3 sequence: CASSFETGVHGYTF. CDR3 DNA sequence: TGTGCCAGCAGCTTCGAGACAGGGGTTCATGGCTACACCTTC.

A few counts support this clonotype. V gene TRBV2 combines with J gene TRBJ2-1; 12 bases agree with TRBD2. After removal of 6 bases from V and 3 bases from J, the junction contained 3 bases not matched to a gene. The length of the CDR3 is 15 residues. In germline, CDR1 is SNHLY, CDR2 FYNNEI. As DNA, the CDR3 is TGTGCCAGCAGGGAACTAGCGGGGGGCTACAATGAGCAGTTCTTC. It specifies CASRELAGGYNEQFF.

The chain links TRBV4-1 to TRBJ2-2, with 11 bases identical to TRBD2. The V and J ends lost 0 bases and 6 bases, in that order; junction bases with no gene match: 3. The CDR3 length is 16 residues. CDR1 MGHRA and CDR2 YSYEKL come from the germline V gene. For the CDR3, the DNA is TGCGCCAGCAGCCAAGAAGTAGCGGGGGGGCCCGGGGAGCTGTTTTTT. Its protein product is CASSQEVAGGPGELFF.

This clonotype was picked up a small number of times. The chain uses TRBV10-3 and TRBJ1-6; D is unresolved. Germline V gene lookup returns CDR1 ENHRY and CDR2 SYGVKD. The CDR3 extends over 13 amino acids. The ends were cut back, 10 bases at V and 5 bases at J, with 12 bases in the middle. The CDR3 sequence: CASRGRDNSPLHF. The CDR3 DNA sequence: TGTGCCAGCAGAGGGCGGGATAATTCACCCCTCCACTTT.

The chain employs TRBV12-5 and TRBJ2-3; 8 bases line up with TRBD2. The CDR3 sequence is 16 residues long. Germline CDR1 is LGHNT and CDR2 is FRNRAP. V dropped 5 bases and J dropped 1; count of bases not matched to a gene: 8. The CDR3 DNA reads as TGTGCTAGTGGTCGGGGGGGGCTAGCCGGCACAGATACGCAGTATTTT. Residues: CASGRGGLAGTDTQYF.

V gene TRBV5-6 combines with J gene TRBJ1-6; D possibly corresponds to TRBD1 (5 bases). The germline V and J ends were trimmed by 4 bases and 7 bases, with 21 bases remaining between them. CDR1 is SGHDT, CDR2 YYEEEE, per germline. The CDR3 runs 17 residues. CDR3 protein: CASSGRQSPRLNSPLHF. The CDR3 DNA is TGTGCCAGCAGCGGACGACAGTCGCCAAGACTAAATTCACCCCTCCACTTT.

The V call is TRBV19, the J call TRBJ1-5, with D hard to call. The CDR3 covers 13 residues. Germline V gene sequence: CDR1 LNHDA, CDR2 SQIVND (reference sequence). Trimming left V 5 bases short and J 7 bases short, with 12 bases between. This CDR3 is CASSSVSGQPQHF. The CDR3 coding sequence is TGTGCCAGTAGTTCCGTCAGCGGACAGCCCCAGCATTTT.

The V gene is TRBV10-3, the J gene TRBJ1-1; no firm D call. Trimming cost V 6 bases and J 0 bases, with 11 bases left between them. The CDR3 covers 14 residues. From germline, CDR1 is ENHRY and CDR2 SYGVKD. The CDR3 coding sequence is TGTGCCATCAGATTAGACAAGATGAACACTGAAGCTTTCTTT. Its translation is CAIRLDKMNTEAFF.

The chain is built from TRBV11-2 and TRBJ2-5; D might be TRBD1 or TRBD2, each matching 6 bases. The CDR3 is 16 amino acids. The germline V and J ends were trimmed by 4 bases and 5 bases, with 20 bases remaining between them. In germline, CDR1 is SGHAT, CDR2 FQNNGV. CDR3 bases: TGTGCCAGCAGCTCAGGGGCCCGGGAGTATCGGGAGACCCAGTACTTC. This translates into CASSSGAREYRETQYF.

In this sample, this clonotype turned up a few times. The chain combines TRBV4-2 with TRBJ2-3, with D perhaps TRBD1 (6 bases). V lost 1 base and J lost 0, with 17 bases in between. From germline, CDR1 is LGHNA and CDR2 YNFKEQ. The CDR3 totals 18 residues. DNA for the CDR3: TGTGCCAGCAGCCAAGGGGGACACCTAGCCGCTAGCACAGATACGCAGTATTTT. Translating it yields CASSQGGHLAASTDTQYF.

This chain connects TRBV7-9 to TRBJ1-1, with 8 bases lining up with TRBD1. The CDR3 is 18 residues long. Germline V gives CDR1 SEHNR, CDR2 FQNEAQ (reference sequence). Trimming at V came to 1 base and at J to 7 bases, leaving 17 bases not matched to a gene. The CDR3 reads CASSLEGTSGGYLREAFF. CDR3 DNA sequence: TGTGCCAGCAGCTTAGAAGGTACCTCAGGGGGCTACCTCCGTGAAGCTTTCTTT.

The chain recombines TRBV6-5 with TRBJ1-1; a possible D gene is TRBD1 (6 bases). The CDR3 runs 14 residues. Trimming took 5 bases from V and 8 from J, leaving 18 bases between them. Looked up from germline, CDR1 is MNHEY and CDR2 is SVGAGI. The chain's CDR3 is CASSTTGTSREAFF. The CDR3 nucleotides read TGTGCCAGCAGTACAACCGGGACAAGTAGAGAAGCTTTCTTT.

V and J are TRBV7-2 and TRBJ1-1; no firm D call. The CDR3 totals 14 residues. Trimming left V 4 bases short and J 4 bases short, with 13 bases between. Germline values: CDR1 SGHTA, CDR2 FQGNSA. The CDR3: CASSSEKGPTEAFF. The CDR3 DNA is TGTGCCAGCAGCTCCGAAAAAGGTCCCACTGAAGCTTTCTTT.

This rearrangement joins TRBV12-3 or TRBV12-4 to TRBJ1-4; D gene uncertain. The V and J ends lost 10 bases and 5 bases respectively, with 11 bases between them. The CDR3 is 12 amino acids. The CDR3 DNA is TGTGCCACGGGTTTTACGAATGAAAAACTGTTTTTT. The encoded protein is CATGFTNEKLFF.

This sequence joins TRBV12-3 or TRBV12-4 and TRBJ1-2; 11 nucleotides line up with TRBD1. Unmatched junction bases numbered 11, after V lost 6 bases and J lost 8 bases. The CDR3 sequence is 15 residues long. CDR3 protein: CASSYLGQGAPGYTF. In DNA, the CDR3 is TGTGCCAGCAGCTATCTAGGACAGGGGGCGCCCGGCTACACCTTC.

This clonotype turned up a few times. V and J are TRBV12-3 or TRBV12-4 and TRBJ1-2; no definite D call. The CDR3 length is 14 residues. Trimming removed 7 bases at V and 0 bases at J, with 12 bases between. CDR3 coding DNA: TGTGCCAGCACCAGGACCGACTCTAACTATGGCTACACCTTC. As protein: CASTRTDSNYGYTF.

This clonotype was detected a few times. At one boundary the junction diverges from the germline segment, which might be a read error. The V call is TRBV7-2, the J call TRBJ2-1; TRBD1 agrees at 9 bases. CDR1 is SGHTA and CDR2 is FQGNSA in the germline V gene. This CDR3 contains 15 residues. The CDR3 region is CAGSLTGGYTNEQFF. The CDR3 bases are TGTGCCGGCAGCTTGACAGGGGGTTACACTAATGAGCAGTTCTTC.